A single sample is the source of the 26 T cell receptor beta chains below, sequenced in a study of cytomegalovirus exposure and HLA in healthy donors. The PCR contained 60 Vbeta and 13 Jbeta primers. The assay was immunoSEQ multiplex PCR, and TCRdb's table has in-frame clones only and misses some. The table has about 120,000 clones, about 81% seen once. The sequenced material came from PBMCs. All receptors come from a woman in her forties in good health and CMV-seropositive.

The rearrangement links TRBV18 to TRBJ2-3, with 7 bases aligning to TRBD2. CDR1 and CDR2 (germline): KGHSH, LQKENI. The CDR3 is 14 residues long. Unmatched junction bases numbered 10, after V lost 3 bases and J lost 10 bases. Written as DNA, the CDR3 is TGTGCCAGCTCACCGACTAGCAGGGAAGGCGCGCAGTATTTT. This sequence encodes CASSPTSREGAQYF.

This chain links TRBV5-1 with TRBJ2-7; unclear D gene. V gave up 0 bases and J gave up 2 bases, with 9 bases separating them. The CDR3 has 14 amino acids. Per the germline V gene, CDR1 is SGHRS and CDR2 is YFSETQ. CDR3 sequence (DNA): TGCGCCAGCAGCTTGGTATCACAGACCTACGAGCAGTACTTC. Protein: CASSLVSQTYEQYF. Together with reference TRBV5-1 and TRBJ2-7, the CDR3 gives the full variable domain: KAGVTQTPRYLIKTRGQQVTLSCSPISGHRSVSWYQQTPGQGLQFLFEYFSETQRNKGNFPGRFSGRQFSNSRSEMNVSTLELGDSALYLCASSLVSQTYEQYFGPGTRLTVT.

The V call is TRBV5-1, the J call TRBJ2-6, with D possibly matching TRBD2 (5 bases). Germline V lookup: CDR1 SGHRS, CDR2 YFSETQ. The CDR3 has 17 amino acids. With 0 bases removed from V and 0 bases from J, the gap between germline ends came to 10 bases. For the CDR3, the DNA is TGCGCCAGCAGCTTGGGGAGGCTAAGCTCTGGGGCCAACGTCCTGACTTTC. Translation: CASSLGRLSSGANVLTF.

The chain combines TRBV27 with TRBJ2-7; D gene unclear. Germline values: CDR1 MNHEY, CDR2 SMNVEV (reference sequence). V lost 4 bases, J lost 3 bases, and 4 bases lay in between. The CDR3 spans 11 residues. Here the CDR3 DNA reads TGTGCCAGCAGTTCCCTCTACGAGCAGTACTTC. Amino acid sequence: CASSSLYEQYF.

V is TRBV30 and J is TRBJ2-5; 8 positions agree with TRBD2. The CDR3 covers 14 residues. V dropped 2 bases and J dropped 1; count of bases not matched to a gene: 3. From germline, CDR1 is GTSNPN and CDR2 SVGIG (reference sequence). This chain's CDR3 is CAWSWTSSQETQYF. The CDR3 DNA follows: TGTGCCTGGAGTTGGACTAGCAGCCAAGAGACCCAGTACTTC.

In DNA, the CDR3 is TGTGCCAGCAGCGTACGCTCACCGAGCTCCTACAATGAGCAGTTCTTC. This codes for CASSVRSPSSYNEQFF. J is TRBJ2-1 and V is TRBV9; D is ambiguous. This CDR3 contains 16 residues. From germline, CDR1 is SGDLS and CDR2 YYNGEE. V was clipped by 1 base and J by 0 bases, with 11 bases between them.

This chain uses TRBV9 with TRBJ2-7, with 13 bases aligning to TRBD2. This CDR3 comprises 14 residues. V was clipped by 3 bases and J by 6 bases; unmatched bases: 3. The germline gives CDR1 SGDLS, CDR2 YYNGEE. The CDR3 region is CASSGTSGRGEQYF. In nucleotides, the CDR3 is TGTGCCAGCAGCGGAACTAGCGGGAGGGGCGAGCAGTACTTC.

The rearrangement uses TRBV28 and TRBJ1-1, with D perhaps matching TRBD1 (5 bases). This CDR3 has 13 amino acids. Germline CDR1 and CDR2: MDHEN and SYDVKM. V was cut by 6 bases and J by 5 bases, with 13 bases left in between. The CDR3 loop reads CASRGDTVTEAFF. CDR3 sequence (DNA): TGTGCCAGCAGAGGGGATACGGTGACTGAAGCTTTCTTT.

The V and J genes are TRBV28 and TRBJ2-3; 7 bases agree with TRBD2. There are 15 residues in the CDR3. J lost 0 bases, V lost 5 bases, and 5 bases had no gene match. CDR1 is MDHEN, CDR2 SYDVKM, per germline. In nucleotides, the CDR3 is TGTGCCAGCAGTCCTCCAGCGGGAAGCACAGATACGCAGTATTTT. Its protein product is CASSPPAGSTDTQYF.

This rearrangement joins TRBV6-5 to TRBJ1-1, with D maybe TRBD1 (6 bases). Per germline, CDR1 MNHEY and CDR2 SVGAGI. V lost 6 bases to trimming and J lost 2 bases, with 10 bases between them. CDR3 length equals 13 residues. CDR3 in amino acids: CASRMTGNTEAFF. DNA of the CDR3: TGTGCCAGCAGGATGACAGGTAACACTGAAGCTTTCTTT.

The chain is built from TRBV30 and TRBJ1-1; tentatively, D is TRBD1 (5 bases). With 5 bases removed from V and 2 bases from J, the gap between germline ends came to 6 bases. This CDR3 is built from 11 residues. Germline CDR1 is GTSNPN and CDR2 is SVGIG (reference sequence). The CDR3 DNA sequence: TGTGCCTGGGACAGAAACACTGAAGCTTTCTTT. This translates into CAWDRNTEAFF.

This clone turned up a few times. The gene calls are TRBV5-1 and TRBJ2-7; D gene uncertain. The V and J ends lost 1 base and 3 bases respectively, with 8 bases between them. The CDR3 is 13 residues long. Germline values: CDR1 SGHRS, CDR2 YFSETQ. CDR3: CASSLYLDYEQYF. CDR3 coding DNA: TGCGCCAGCAGCTTGTATCTAGACTACGAGCAGTACTTC.

This chain joins TRBV7-2 and TRBJ2-2; D may be TRBD1 (5 bases). The V and J ends lost 5 bases and 5 bases respectively, with 15 bases between them. This CDR3 spans 15 amino acids. In germline, CDR1 is SGHTA, CDR2 FQGNSA. CDR3 region: CASSPPGLRTGELFF. CDR3 nucleotides: TGTGCCAGCAGCCCCCCAGGGTTACGAACCGGGGAGCTGTTTTTT.

The J gene is TRBJ1-2, the V gene TRBV5-6; TRBD1 agrees at 7 bases. The CDR3 is 15 residues long. Germline values: CDR1 SGHDT, CDR2 YYEEEE. After removal of 4 bases from V and 4 bases from J, the junction contained 10 bases not matched to a gene. The chain's CDR3 is CASSIGTAKLYGYTF. CDR3 sequence (DNA): TGTGCCAGCAGCATAGGGACAGCGAAACTCTATGGCTACACCTTC.

The chain links TRBV27 to TRBJ1-5; TRBD1 matches 10 bases. The CDR3 is 18 residues long. The J segment lost 2 bases and the V segment lost 5 bases, leaving 12 bases of the junction unmatched. CDR1 MNHEY and CDR2 SMNVEV come from the germline V gene (reference sequence). This chain's CDR3 is CASSRRTGGSIGNQPQHF. The CDR3 coding sequence is TGTGCCAGCAGTCGGCGGACAGGGGGAAGTATCGGCAATCAGCCCCAGCATTTT.

The chain has TRBV19 and TRBJ2-7, with a possible D match to TRBD2 (5 bases). The CDR3 contains 13 residues. Per the germline V gene, CDR1 is LNHDA and CDR2 is SQIVND (reference sequence). V gave up 3 bases and J gave up 2 bases, with 8 bases separating them. CDR3 in amino acids: CASSINGAYEQYF. CDR3 in DNA: TGTGCCAGTAGTATCAACGGGGCCTACGAGCAGTACTTC.

The chain joins TRBV19 to TRBJ2-7; D perhaps matches TRBD1 (5 bases). Trimming took 1 base from V and 1 from J, leaving 14 bases between them. The CDR3 has 16 amino acids. The germline CDR1 and CDR2 sequences are LNHDA and SQIVND (reference sequence). The CDR3 nucleotides read TGTGCCAGTAGTATAGGTGGACAAGGCCCGTCCTACGAGCAGTACTTC. This encodes CASSIGGQGPSYEQYF. Supplemented by reference TRBV19 and TRBJ2-7, the full variable domain reads DGGITQSPKYLFRKEGQNVTLSCEQNLNHDAMYWYRQDPGQGLRLIYYSQIVNDFQKGDIAEGYSVSREKKESFPLTVTSAQKNPTAFYLCASSIGGQGPSYEQYFGPGTRLTVT.

In its sample, this clone was seen once. For the CDR3, the DNA is TGTGCCAGCAGCTTAGTTGGCGGAGATCAGCCCCAGCATTTT. This sequence encodes CASSLVGGDQPQHF. The gene calls are TRBV7-2 and TRBJ1-5, with D uncertain. CDR1 is SGHTA, CDR2 FQGNSA, per germline. CDR3 length: 14 residues. V was pared by 1 base and J by 5 bases, with 9 bases between.

This chain links TRBV7-9 with TRBJ1-5; D not resolved. V dropped 1 base and J dropped 2 bases, with 6 bases sitting between them. CDR1 and CDR2 from the germline V gene are SEHNR and FQNEAQ (reference sequence). The CDR3 length is 14 residues. The CDR3 DNA reads as TGTGCCAGCAGCTTAGGGGCTGGCAATCAGCCCCAGCATTTT. Its translation: CASSLGAGNQPQHF.

V usage is TRBV28 and J usage is TRBJ2-7; a weak D match, TRBD1 (5 bases). Trimming stripped 2 bases from V and 3 bases from J, with 8 bases between. This CDR3 is built from 13 residues. The germline gives CDR1 MDHEN, CDR2 SYDVKM. The CDR3 nucleotides are TGTGCCAGCAGTTTAGACAGCCACTACGAGCAGTACTTC. Its protein product is CASSLDSHYEQYF.

J is TRBJ2-3 and V is TRBV27; no clear D gene. This CDR3 has 16 amino acids. The V end lost 5 bases, the J end lost 0 bases, and 15 bases lay between the germline ends. Germline CDR1 MNHEY, CDR2 SMNVEV (reference sequence). CDR3 bases: TGTGCCAGCAGTCCGTTACAGAGAACCAGCACAGATACGCAGTATTTT. Protein sequence: CASSPLQRTSTDTQYF.

This chain uses TRBV19 with TRBJ2-1; D call uncertain. This CDR3 has 15 residues. CDR1 is LNHDA and CDR2 is SQIVND in the germline V gene (reference sequence). The V and J ends lost 3 bases and 3 bases respectively, with 12 bases between them. The CDR3 DNA is TGTGCCAGTAGTATGACGACGGGTTTCTACAATGAGCAGTTCTTC. Amino acids: CASSMTTGFYNEQFF. Variable domain in full (rest from reference TRBV19 and TRBJ2-1): DGGITQSPKYLFRKEGQNVTLSCEQNLNHDAMYWYRQDPGQGLRLIYYSQIVNDFQKGDIAEGYSVSREKKESFPLTVTSAQKNPTAFYLCASSMTTGFYNEQFFGPGTRLTVL.

The gene calls are TRBV7-2 and TRBJ1-2; 7 nucleotides agree with TRBD1. V lost 5 bases, J lost 6 bases, and 6 bases stayed unmatched. Germline-derived CDR1 and CDR2 are SGHTA and FQGNSA. The CDR3 extends over 13 amino acids. CDR3 sequence (DNA): TGTGCCAGCAGCCTAAGGGACAGTCATGGCTACACCTTC. As protein: CASSLRDSHGYTF.

This rearrangement joins TRBV19 to TRBJ2-2, with 7 bases fitting TRBD2. The CDR3 covers 14 residues. The germline V gene encodes CDR1 LNHDA and CDR2 SQIVND (reference sequence). V shed 5 bases and J 3 bases; nucleotides not matched to a gene: 3. The chain's CDR3 is CASSRAGDTGELFF. The CDR3 DNA follows: TGTGCCAGTAGTCGGGCGGGGGACACCGGGGAGCTGTTTTTT.

The V and J genes are TRBV28 and TRBJ2-1; D perhaps matches TRBD2 (5 bases). The V gene's germline CDR1 is MDHEN and CDR2 SYDVKM. The CDR3 is 15 amino acids. Trimming took 6 bases from V and 2 from J, leaving 14 bases between them. DNA of the CDR3: TGTGCCAGCAGGCGAGGCAGCGGTACCTACAATGAGCAGTTCTTC. Protein sequence: CASRRGSGTYNEQFF.

This clone came up once. The chain employs TRBV7-3 and TRBJ2-3; maybe TRBD2 (6 bases). The CDR3 runs 14 residues. V lost 2 bases to trimming and J lost 0 bases, with 6 bases between them. Germline V gene sequence: CDR1 SGHTA, CDR2 FQGTGA. The chain's CDR3 is CASSLAGSTDTQYF. DNA for the CDR3: TGTGCCAGCAGCTTAGCGGGGAGCACAGATACGCAGTATTTT.